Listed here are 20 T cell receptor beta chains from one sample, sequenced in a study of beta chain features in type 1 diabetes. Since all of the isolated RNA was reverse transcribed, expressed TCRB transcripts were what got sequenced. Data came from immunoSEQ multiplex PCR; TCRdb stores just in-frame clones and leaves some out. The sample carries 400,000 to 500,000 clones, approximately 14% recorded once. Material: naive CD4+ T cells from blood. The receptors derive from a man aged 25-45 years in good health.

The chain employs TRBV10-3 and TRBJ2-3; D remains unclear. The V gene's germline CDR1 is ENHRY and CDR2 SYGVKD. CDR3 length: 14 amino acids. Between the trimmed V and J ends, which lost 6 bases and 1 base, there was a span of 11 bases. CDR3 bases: TGTGCCATCAGCCGGACGGATCGCACAGATACGCAGTATTTT. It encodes CAISRTDRTDTQYF.

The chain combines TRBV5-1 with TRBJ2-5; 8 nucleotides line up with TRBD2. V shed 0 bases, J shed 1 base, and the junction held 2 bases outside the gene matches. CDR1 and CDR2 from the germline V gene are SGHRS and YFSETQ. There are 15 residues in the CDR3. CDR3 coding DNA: TGCGCCAGCAGCTTGGTGGCGGGGGGCCAAGAGACCCAGTACTTC. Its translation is CASSLVAGGQETQYF.

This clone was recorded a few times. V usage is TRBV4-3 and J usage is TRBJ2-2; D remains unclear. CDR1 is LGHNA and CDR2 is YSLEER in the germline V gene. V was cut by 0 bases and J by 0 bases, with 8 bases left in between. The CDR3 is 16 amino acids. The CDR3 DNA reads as TGCGCCAGCAGCCAAGATAGTGGGCCGAACACCGGGGAGCTGTTTTTT. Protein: CASSQDSGPNTGELFF.

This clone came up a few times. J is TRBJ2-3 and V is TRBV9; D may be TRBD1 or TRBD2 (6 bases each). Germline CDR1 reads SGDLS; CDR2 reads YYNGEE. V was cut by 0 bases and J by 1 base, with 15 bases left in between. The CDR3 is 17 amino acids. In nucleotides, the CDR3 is TGTGCCAGCAGCGTAGCTACACCGGGGGCCGGCACAGATACGCAGTATTTT. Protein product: CASSVATPGAGTDTQYF.

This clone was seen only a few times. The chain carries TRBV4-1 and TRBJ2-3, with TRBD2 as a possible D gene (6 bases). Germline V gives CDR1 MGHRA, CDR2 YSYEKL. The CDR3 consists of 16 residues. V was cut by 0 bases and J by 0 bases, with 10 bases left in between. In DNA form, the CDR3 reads TGCGCCAGCAGCCAAGATACGGGGACTAGCACAGATACGCAGTATTTT. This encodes CASSQDTGTSTDTQYF.

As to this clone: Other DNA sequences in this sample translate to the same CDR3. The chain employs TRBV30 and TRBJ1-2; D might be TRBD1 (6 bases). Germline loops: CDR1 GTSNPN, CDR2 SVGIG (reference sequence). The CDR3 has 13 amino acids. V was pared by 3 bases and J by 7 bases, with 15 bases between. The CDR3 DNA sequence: TGTGCCTGGAGAAATACAGGGTCCGGTGGCTACACCTTC. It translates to CAWRNTGSGGYTF. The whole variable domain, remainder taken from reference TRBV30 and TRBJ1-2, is SQTIHQWPATLVQPVGSPLSLECTVEGTSNPNLYWYRQAAGRGLQLLFYSVGIGQISSEVPQNLSASRPQDRQFILSSKKLLLSDSGFYLCAWRNTGSGGYTFGSGTRLTVV.

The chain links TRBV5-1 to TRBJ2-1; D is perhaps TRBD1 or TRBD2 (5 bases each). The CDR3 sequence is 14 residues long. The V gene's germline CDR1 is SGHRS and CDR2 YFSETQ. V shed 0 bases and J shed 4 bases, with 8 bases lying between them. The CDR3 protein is CASSLEEGYNEQFF. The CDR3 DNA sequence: TGCGCCAGCAGCTTGGAAGAGGGGTACAATGAGCAGTTCTTC.

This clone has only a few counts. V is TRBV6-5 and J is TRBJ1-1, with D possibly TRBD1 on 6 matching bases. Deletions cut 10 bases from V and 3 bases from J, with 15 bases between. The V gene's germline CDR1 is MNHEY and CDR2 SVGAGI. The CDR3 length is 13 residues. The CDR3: CAIRGAQHTEAFF. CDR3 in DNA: TGTGCCATCCGGGGGGCGCAGCACACTGAAGCTTTCTTT.

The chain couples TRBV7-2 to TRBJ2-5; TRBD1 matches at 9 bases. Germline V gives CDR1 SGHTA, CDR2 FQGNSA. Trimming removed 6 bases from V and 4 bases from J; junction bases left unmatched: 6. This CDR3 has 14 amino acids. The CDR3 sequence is CASRTTGGRETQYF. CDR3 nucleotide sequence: TGTGCCAGCAGAACTACAGGGGGCAGAGAGACCCAGTACTTC.

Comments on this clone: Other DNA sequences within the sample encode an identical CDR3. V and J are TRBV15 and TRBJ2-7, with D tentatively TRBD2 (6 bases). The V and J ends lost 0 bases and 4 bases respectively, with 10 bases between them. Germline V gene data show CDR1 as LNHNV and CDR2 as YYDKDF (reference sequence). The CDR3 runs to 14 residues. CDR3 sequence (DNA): TGTGCCACCAGCAGAGAGGGGGGATCGTACGAGCAGTACTTC. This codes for CATSREGGSYEQYF.

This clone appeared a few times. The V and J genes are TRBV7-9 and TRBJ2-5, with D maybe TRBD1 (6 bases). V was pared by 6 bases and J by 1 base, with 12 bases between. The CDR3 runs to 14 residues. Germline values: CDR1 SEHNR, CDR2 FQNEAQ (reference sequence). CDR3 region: CASRRTGLQETQYF. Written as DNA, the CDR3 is TGTGCCAGCAGACGAACAGGGCTCCAAGAGACCCAGTACTTC.

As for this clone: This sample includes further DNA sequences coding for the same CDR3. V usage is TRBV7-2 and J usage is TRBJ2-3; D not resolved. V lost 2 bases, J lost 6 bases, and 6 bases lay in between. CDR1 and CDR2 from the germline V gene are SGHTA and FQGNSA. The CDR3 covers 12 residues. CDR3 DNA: TGTGCCAGCAGCTTATATGGTGATACGCAGTATTTT. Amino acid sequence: CASSLYGDTQYF.

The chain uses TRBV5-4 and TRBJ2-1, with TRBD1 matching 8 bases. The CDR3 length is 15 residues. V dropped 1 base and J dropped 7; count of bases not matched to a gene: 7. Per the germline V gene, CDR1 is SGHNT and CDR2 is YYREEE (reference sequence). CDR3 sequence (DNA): TGTGCCAGCAGCTTGACCGGACAGGGACCGAATGAGCAGTTCTTC. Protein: CASSLTGQGPNEQFF.

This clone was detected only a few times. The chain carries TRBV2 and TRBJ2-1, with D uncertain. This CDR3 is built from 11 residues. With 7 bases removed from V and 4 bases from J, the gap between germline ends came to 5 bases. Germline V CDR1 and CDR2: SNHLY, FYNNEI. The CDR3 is CASNWYNEQFF. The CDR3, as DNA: TGTGCCAGCAATTGGTACAATGAGCAGTTCTTC.

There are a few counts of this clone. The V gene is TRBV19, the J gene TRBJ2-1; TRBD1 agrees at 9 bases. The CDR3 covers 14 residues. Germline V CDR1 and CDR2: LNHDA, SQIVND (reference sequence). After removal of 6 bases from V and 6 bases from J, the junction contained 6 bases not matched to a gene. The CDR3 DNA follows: TGTGCCAGTAGCCAAACAGGGGGCGGCAATGAGCAGTTCTTC. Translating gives CASSQTGGGNEQFF.

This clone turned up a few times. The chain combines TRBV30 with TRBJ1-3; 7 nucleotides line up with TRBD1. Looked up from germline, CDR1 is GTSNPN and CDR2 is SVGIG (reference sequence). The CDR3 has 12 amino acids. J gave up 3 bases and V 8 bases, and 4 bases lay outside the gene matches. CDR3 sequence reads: CAQQGSGNTIYF. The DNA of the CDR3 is TGTGCCCAACAGGGGAGTGGAAACACCATATATTTT. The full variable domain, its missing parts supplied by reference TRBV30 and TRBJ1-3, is SQTIHQWPATLVQPVGSPLSLECTVEGTSNPNLYWYRQAAGRGLQLLFYSVGIGQISSEVPQNLSASRPQDRQFILSSKKLLLSDSGFYLCAQQGSGNTIYFGEGSWLTVV.

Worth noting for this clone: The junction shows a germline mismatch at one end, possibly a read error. For the CDR3, the DNA is TGTGCTAGTACAGGGGGCGTCGGAATATACAATGAGCAGTTCTTC. Its protein product is CASTGGVGIYNEQFF. This chain connects TRBV19 to TRBJ2-1; 9 nucleotides align to TRBD1. Germline V gene lookup returns CDR1 LNHDA and CDR2 SQIVND (reference sequence). The CDR3 runs to 15 residues.

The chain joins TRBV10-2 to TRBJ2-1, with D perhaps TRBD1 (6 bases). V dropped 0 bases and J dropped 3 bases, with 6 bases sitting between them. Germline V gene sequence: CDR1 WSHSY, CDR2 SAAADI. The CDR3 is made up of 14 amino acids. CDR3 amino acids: CASSESQGYNEQFF. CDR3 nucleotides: TGCGCCAGCAGTGAGTCACAGGGCTACAATGAGCAGTTCTTC.

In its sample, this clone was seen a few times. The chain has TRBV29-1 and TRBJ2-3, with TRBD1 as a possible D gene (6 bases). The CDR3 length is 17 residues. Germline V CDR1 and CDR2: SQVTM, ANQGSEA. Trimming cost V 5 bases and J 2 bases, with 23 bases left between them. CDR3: CSVKPFRAGAATDTQYF. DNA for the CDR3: TGCAGCGTTAAGCCCTTCAGGGCAGGGGCCGCCACAGATACGCAGTATTTT.

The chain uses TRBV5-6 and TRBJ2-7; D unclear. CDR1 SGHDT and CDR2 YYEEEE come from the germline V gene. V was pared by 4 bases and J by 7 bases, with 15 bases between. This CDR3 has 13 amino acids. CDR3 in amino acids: CASSEARVREQYV. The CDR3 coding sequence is TGTGCCAGCAGCGAAGCCCGGGTCCGGGAGCAGTACGTC.